This T cell receptor (beta chain) was observed in a study of monozygotic twins with inflammatory bowel disease. Study-level points and caveats: None of the different T cell subtypes could be distinguished from one another. Repertoire similarity did not differ between concordant and discordant twins, perhaps due to limited power.

Regarding this clonotype: Its antigen is not identified.

TCRdb derives one entry per CDR3 protein from the 5' RACE reads, leaving out DNA. Across 350,000 to 400,000 distinct CDR3 sequences, the top ten clones capture about 2.5% of the sample. This sequence originates from a human donor with ulcerative colitis or Crohn's disease, or a healthy co-twin of an affected twin (not recorded which). Sequencing was done on a sample of blood.

The CDR3 spells CASSLEDSQETQYF. The gene calls are TRBV7-9 and TRBJ2-5; the D call of TRBD1 rests on TCRdb alone, since no DNA is present to check it. The germline CDR1 and CDR2 sequences are SEHNR and FQNEAQ (reference sequence). The CDR3 extends over 14 amino acids.